The next 5 T cell receptor beta chains were all read from a single sample in a study of CD8 T cells in ankylosing spondylitis. TCRdb redid the calling of the 5' RACE reads with MiXCR, one entry per CDR3 protein. The table lists hundreds of thousands of distinct CDR3 sequences, approximately 7.6% of them singletons. Sequences were obtained from blood, either unsorted or a sorted T cell fraction (not recorded which). These receptors all stem from a female donor with ankylosing spondylitis or in good health (not recorded which).

There are many counts of this clonotype. The V call is TRBV5-8, the J call TRBJ2-3, with 13 nucleotides matching TRBD2. The CDR3 sequence is 17 residues long. The germline V gene has CDR1 SGHTS and CDR2 YDEGEE. The V and J ends lost 0 bases and 6 bases, in that order; junction bases with no gene match: 7. The CDR3: CASSLELAGGPWDTQYF. The CDR3 bases are TGTGCCAGCAGCTTGGAACTAGCGGGAGGGCCCTGGGATACGCAGTATTTT. Drawing the rest from reference TRBV5-8 and TRBJ2-3, the complete variable domain is EAGVTQSPTHLIKTRGQQATLRCSPISGHTSVYWYQQALGLGLQFLLWYDEGEERNRGNFPPRFSGRQFPNYSSELNVNALELEDSALYLCASSLELAGGPWDTQYFGPGTRLTVL.

This clonotype was observed many times. The chain joins TRBV11-2 to TRBJ2-1; D is uncertain. Germline lookup yields CDR1 SGHAT and CDR2 FQNNGV. Trimming pared 0 bases from V and 4 bases from J, leaving 10 bases between. The CDR3 is 15 amino acids. The CDR3 region is CASSLDRGPYNEQFF. The DNA for the CDR3 is TGTGCCAGCAGCTTAGATCGAGGACCATACAATGAGCAGTTCTTC.

The chain employs TRBV6-2 or TRBV6-3 and TRBJ1-2, with no clear D. The CDR3 length is 13 residues. The V and J ends lost 8 bases and 8 bases respectively, with 18 bases between them. Germline CDR1 MNHEY, CDR2 SVGEGT. The CDR3 sequence is CASHPVRAVGYTF. Written as DNA, the CDR3 is TGTGCCAGCCACCCGGTGCGCGCAGTGGGCTACACCTTC.

The V and J genes are TRBV18 and TRBJ2-5; D remains unclear. This CDR3 region has 12 residues. Trimming removed 5 bases from V and 5 bases from J, with 9 bases in between. Germline CDR1 reads KGHSH; CDR2 reads LQKENI. Written as DNA, the CDR3 is TGTGCCAGCTCAGACCCTTCGGAGACCCAGTACTTC. Residues: CASSDPSETQYF.

This clonotype was observed many times. The rearrangement links TRBV9 to TRBJ2-1; D not certain. Trimming removed 0 bases from V and 8 bases from J, with 12 bases in between. Germline V gene sequence: CDR1 SGDLS, CDR2 YYNGEE. This CDR3 comprises 14 residues. The CDR3: CASSVGRLSDEQFF. CDR3 bases: TGTGCCAGCAGCGTAGGCCGTCTGAGCGATGAGCAGTTCTTC.